The rows below give T cell receptor beta chains drawn from one sample of a study of T cell clones after liver transplantation. The table came from immunoSEQ multiplex PCR; TCRdb's copy has only in-frame clones and leaves some out. The sample lists roughly 100,000 clones, around 84% occurring once. The sequencing used CD4+ T cells from blood, collected approximately 45 months after liver transplant. The origin of the receptors is a human patient who received a liver transplant. Some T cells may be transferred from the graft donor. Both conserved end residues are trimmed from each CDR3. The D gene is left open where the match is weak. Size is stated for part of the rows, as once, few or many counts, or as a class when the clone is expanded.

v_call	j_call	clone_size	d_call	cdr3_aa
TRBV11-2	TRBJ1-2	-	-	ASSPGVRGGYT
TRBV7-9	TRBJ2-3	-	-	ASSGVTDTQY
TRBV20-1	TRBJ2-1	few	-	SAKEKTSRI
TRBV6-5	TRBJ1-3	-	-	ASSYSRAGSGNTIY
TRBV18	TRBJ1-4	-	-	ASSLLPPGNEKLF
TRBV6-4	TRBJ1-1	-	-	AMATGSNTEAF
TRBV6-5	TRBJ1-4	-	-	ASSLSRAAEKLF
TRBV13	TRBJ1-2	-	-	ASSSIGLGLNYGYT
TRBV9	TRBJ1-5	few	-	ASSLGQVGKPQH
TRBV7-6	TRBJ1-5	-	-	ASSFTANQPQH
TRBV30	TRBJ2-3	-	-	ARKSQFDTQY
TRBV5-1	TRBJ2-1	once	TRBD2	ASSLGPGTSDNEQF
TRBV7-9	TRBJ1-1	-	-	ASSLSKNTEAF
TRBV7-8	TRBJ1-6	-	-	ASSLSGSRSPLH
TRBV15	TRBJ1-5	-	-	ATSRDPRDTSNQPQH
TRBV6-1	TRBJ2-7	-	TRBD2	ASSAISGSYEQY
TRBV18	TRBJ2-1	-	TRBD2	ASSPRDSGSYNEQF
TRBV19	TRBJ1-5	-	-	ASSRQRNSNQPQH
TRBV6-1	TRBJ1-2	few	TRBD1	ASTRTGRNYGYT
TRBV28	TRBJ2-1	-	-	ASSFRRNEQF
TRBV7-6	TRBJ2-7	-	-	ASSLGRAGEQY
TRBV6-5	TRBJ2-1	few	TRBD1	ASSRDSYNEQF
TRBV6-6	TRBJ1-2	-	-	ASGMGRGYT
TRBV7-2	TRBJ1-3	-	-	ASSSQGMGSGNTIY
TRBV27	TRBJ2-7	-	-	ASSFLSHRSHEQY
TRBV6-4	TRBJ1-6	-	-	ASSTDSGNSPLH
TRBV7-2	TRBJ2-5	-	-	ASSLGSLETQY
TRBV5-1	TRBJ2-2	-	TRBD2	ASSQLAVANTGELF
TRBV7-6	TRBJ2-3	-	TRBD2	ASSLGSGSFVVPDTQY
TRBV18	TRBJ1-1	-	TRBD1	ASSPQRPGTENTEAF
TRBV6-5	TRBJ2-1	-	-	ASSLAGTSYNEQF
TRBV5-1	TRBJ2-5	-	TRBD2	ASSLEGLAGRETQY
TRBV29-1	TRBJ2-7	-	-	SVGGKLRVEQY
TRBV6-1	TRBJ1-2	-	-	ASRAGSGYGYT
TRBV7-6	TRBJ2-7	-	-	ASSLEGPPDEQY
TRBV7-2	TRBJ2-7	-	-	ASSPRTDYEQY
TRBV7-9	TRBJ2-7	-	TRBD2	ASSLVRLSGGREGREQY
TRBV19	TRBJ2-7	-	-	ASSIDRIPYEQY
TRBV6-5	TRBJ2-7	-	-	ASSYRGVGQSAEQY